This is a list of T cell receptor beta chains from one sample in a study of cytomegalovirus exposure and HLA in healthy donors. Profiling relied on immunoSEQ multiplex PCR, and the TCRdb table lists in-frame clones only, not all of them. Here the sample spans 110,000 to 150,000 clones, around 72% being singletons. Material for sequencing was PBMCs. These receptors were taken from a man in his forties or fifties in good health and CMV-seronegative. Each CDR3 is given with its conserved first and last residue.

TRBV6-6	CASSSSRAGGPGEQYF
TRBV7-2	CASRRQGGNQPQHF
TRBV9	CASSVALAGLTGDTQYF
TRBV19	CASSSGLAGGTQETQYF
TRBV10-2	CASSDLQGYEQFF
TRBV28	CASSLTGTPGGDEQFF
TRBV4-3	CASSPGRTGTSDEQFF
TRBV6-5	CASSVGGWGTGELFF
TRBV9	CASSVSGGSSYEQYF
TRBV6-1	CASSEYSRERYGYTF
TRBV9	CASSSRDRVYEQYF
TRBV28	CASSLNPQGSYEQYF
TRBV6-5	CASSFVMTGNFGPQHF
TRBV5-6	CASSPGVYLHTEAFF
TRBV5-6	CASSRRILDRGEEETQYF
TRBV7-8	CASSQQGFGQPQHF
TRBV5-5	CASSLVIGGSYGYTF
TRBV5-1	CASSPGQANTEAFF
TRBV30	CAWTGTATNEKLFF
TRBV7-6	CASSKGQAPSSYNSPLHF
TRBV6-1	CASIGRADIGEQYF
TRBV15	CATSNYGTANYGYTF
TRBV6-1	CASSGNVQGTYEQYF
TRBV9	CASTRGLAETYEQYF
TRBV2	CASMDRFNYGYTF
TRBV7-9	CASSQGVYGYTF
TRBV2	CASSFQGTISYEQYF
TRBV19	CASGDRENQPQHF
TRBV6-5	CASSSRTGVYSPLHF
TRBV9	CASSASGGLYEQYF
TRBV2	CASKVLAAYEQYF
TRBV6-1	CASSEAPWVAGANYEQYF
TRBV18	CASSHRDRDQPQHF
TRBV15	CATSRDLTPGDNEQFF
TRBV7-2	CASSPPDRGRLEKLFF
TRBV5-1	CASSLAGGTGDTGELFF
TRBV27	CASSPLVTTYEQYF
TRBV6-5	CASSLGSRLNTEAFF
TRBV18	CASSPPRQGADTGELFF
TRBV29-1	CSGRRSYNEQFF
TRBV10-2	CASGQASSYEQYF
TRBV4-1	CASSQDLASGGVQYF
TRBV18	CASSPVQGMGSPLHF
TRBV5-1	CASSQKTGDSTSYEQYF
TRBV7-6	CASSWDSTAGANVLTF
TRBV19	CASSLAGSYNEQFF
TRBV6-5	CASSPGNRGELFF
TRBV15	CATSRAGQGGRNEQFF
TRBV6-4	CASSRGRTSTDTQYF
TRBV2	CASTREGSGNTIYF
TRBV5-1	CASSAILAGGRDEQYF
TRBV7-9	CASRTGTGNEKLFF
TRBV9	CASSVGGGTGYGYTF
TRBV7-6	CASRTGTSDTGELFF
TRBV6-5	CASSYSENPRGEKLFF
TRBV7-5	CVRSLGTTANNQPQHF
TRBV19	CASNIGLAGAEQYF
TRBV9	CASSVGGAETQYF
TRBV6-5	CASSYRSTGGREAFF